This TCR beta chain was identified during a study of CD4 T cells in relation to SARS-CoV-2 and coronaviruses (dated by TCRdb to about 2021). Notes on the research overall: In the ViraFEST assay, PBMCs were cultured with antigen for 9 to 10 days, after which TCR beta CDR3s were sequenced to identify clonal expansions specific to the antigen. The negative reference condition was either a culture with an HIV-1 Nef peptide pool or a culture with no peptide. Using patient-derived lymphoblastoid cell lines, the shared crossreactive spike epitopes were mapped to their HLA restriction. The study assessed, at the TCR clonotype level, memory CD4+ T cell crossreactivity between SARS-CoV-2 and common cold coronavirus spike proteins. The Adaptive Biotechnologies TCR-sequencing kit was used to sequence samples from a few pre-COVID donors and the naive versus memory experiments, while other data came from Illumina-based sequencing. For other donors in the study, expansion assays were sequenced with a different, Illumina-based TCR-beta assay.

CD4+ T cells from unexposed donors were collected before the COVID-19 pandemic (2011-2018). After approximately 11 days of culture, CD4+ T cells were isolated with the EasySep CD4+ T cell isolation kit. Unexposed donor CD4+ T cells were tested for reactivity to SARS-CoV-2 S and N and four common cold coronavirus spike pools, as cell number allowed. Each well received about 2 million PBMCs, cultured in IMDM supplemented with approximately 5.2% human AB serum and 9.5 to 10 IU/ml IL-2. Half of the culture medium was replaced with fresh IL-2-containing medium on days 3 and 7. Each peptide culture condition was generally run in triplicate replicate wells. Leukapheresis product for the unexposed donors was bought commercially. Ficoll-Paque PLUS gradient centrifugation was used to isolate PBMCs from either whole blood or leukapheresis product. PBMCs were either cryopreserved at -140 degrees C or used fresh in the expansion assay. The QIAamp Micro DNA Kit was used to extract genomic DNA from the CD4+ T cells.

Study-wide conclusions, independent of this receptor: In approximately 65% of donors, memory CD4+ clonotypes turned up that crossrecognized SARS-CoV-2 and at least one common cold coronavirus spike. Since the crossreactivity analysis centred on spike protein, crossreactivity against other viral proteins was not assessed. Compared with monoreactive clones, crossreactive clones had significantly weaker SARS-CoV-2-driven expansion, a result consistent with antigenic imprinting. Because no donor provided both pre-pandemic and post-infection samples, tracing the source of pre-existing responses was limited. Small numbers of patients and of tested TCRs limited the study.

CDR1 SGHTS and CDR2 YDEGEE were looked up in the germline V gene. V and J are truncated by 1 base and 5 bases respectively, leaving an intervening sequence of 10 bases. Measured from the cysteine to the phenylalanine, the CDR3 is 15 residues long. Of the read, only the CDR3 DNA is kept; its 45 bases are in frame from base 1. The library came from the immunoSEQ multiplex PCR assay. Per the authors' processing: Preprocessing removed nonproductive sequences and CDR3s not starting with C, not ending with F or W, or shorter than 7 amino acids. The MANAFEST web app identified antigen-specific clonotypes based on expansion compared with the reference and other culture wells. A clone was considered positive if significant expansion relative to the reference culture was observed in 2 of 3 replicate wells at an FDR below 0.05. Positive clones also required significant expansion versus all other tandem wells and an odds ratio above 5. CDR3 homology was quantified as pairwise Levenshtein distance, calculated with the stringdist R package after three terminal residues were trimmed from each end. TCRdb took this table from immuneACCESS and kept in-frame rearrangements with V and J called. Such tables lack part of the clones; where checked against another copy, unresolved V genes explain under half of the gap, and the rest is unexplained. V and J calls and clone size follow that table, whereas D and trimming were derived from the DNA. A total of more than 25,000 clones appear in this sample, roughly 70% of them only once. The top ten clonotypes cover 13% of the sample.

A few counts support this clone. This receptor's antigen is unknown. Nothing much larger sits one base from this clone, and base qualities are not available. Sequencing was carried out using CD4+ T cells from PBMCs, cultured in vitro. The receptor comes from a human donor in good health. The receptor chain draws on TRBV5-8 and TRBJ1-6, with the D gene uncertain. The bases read TGTGCCAGCAGCTTGAATGGGTGGCATAATTCACCCCTCCACTTT. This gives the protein CASSLNGWHNSPLHF. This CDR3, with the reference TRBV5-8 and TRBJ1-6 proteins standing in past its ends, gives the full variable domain EAGVTQSPTHLIKTRGQQATLRCSPISGHTSVYWYQQALGLGLQFLLWYDEGEERNRGNFPPRFSGRQFPNYSSELNVNALELEDSALYLCASSLNGWHNSPLHFGNGTRLTVT.